A single TCR beta chain is shown here with its context. The target antigen is unknown. The record originates from a study of shared clonotypes between healthy human individuals. Regarding the study as a whole: Sample collection involved blood only; tissue repertoires are likely different.

The study drew all its donors from Caucasian adults living in Nashville, Tennessee. Division of CD4+ cells produced a CD45RA+ naive subset and a CD45RA-negative memory subset. Sequencing used immunoSEQ multiplex PCR; TCRdb keeps in-frame clones, though not all of them. The table has around 550,000 clones, 95% to 97% seen once; the top ten hold about 0.064%. What was sequenced was naive CD4+ T cells sorted from blood. Subset denoted: CD45RA+ positively selected. The receptor's source is a woman in her 30s in good health.

CDR3 sequence: CSVGRGTTRASTDTQYF. In nucleotides, the CDR3 is TGCAGCGTGGGCAGGGGCACGACTAGGGCTAGCACAGATACGCAGTATTTT. The V and J genes are TRBV29-1 and TRBJ2-3; D tentatively fits TRBD1 or TRBD2 (6 bases each). V lost 6 bases to trimming and J lost 0 bases, with 22 bases between them. CDR1 and CDR2 (germline): SQVTM, ANQGSEA. The length of the CDR3 is 17 residues.